The clone carrying this TCR beta chain was counted only a few times. The sample comes from a study of identical twins. TCRdb reprocessed the 5' RACE reads via MiXCR and lists one record per CDR3 protein. This sample has 1.5 million to 2 million distinct CDR3 sequences; about 30% occur once, and the top ten carry over 0.25%. CDR1 is ENHRY, CDR2 SYGVKD, per germline. The germline V and J ends were trimmed by 2 bases and 4 bases, with 9 bases remaining between them. The CDR3 extends over 15 amino acids. Every one of the donors was a healthy Caucasian. Material for sequencing was cord blood. The rearrangement joins TRBV10-3 to TRBJ2-6, with D perhaps matching TRBD1 or TRBD2 (5 bases each). The receptor was derived from a newborn girl in good health. Here the CDR3 DNA reads TGTGCCATCAGTGAGGGGGGTTTGGGGGCCAACGTCCTGACTTTC. As protein: CAISEGGLGANVLTF.